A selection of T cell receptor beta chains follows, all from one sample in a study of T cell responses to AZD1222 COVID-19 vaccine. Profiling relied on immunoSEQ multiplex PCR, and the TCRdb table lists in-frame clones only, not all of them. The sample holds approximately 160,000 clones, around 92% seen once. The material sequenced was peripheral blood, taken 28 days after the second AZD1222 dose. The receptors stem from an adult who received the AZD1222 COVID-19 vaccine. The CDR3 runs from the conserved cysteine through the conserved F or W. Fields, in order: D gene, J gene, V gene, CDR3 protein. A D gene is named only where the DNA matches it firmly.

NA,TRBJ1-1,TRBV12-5,CASGLVLGISEAFF
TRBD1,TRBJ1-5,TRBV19,CASSPGTVNQPQHF
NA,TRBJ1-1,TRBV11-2,CASSFLESEAFF
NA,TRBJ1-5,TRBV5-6,CASSFTGSDQPQHF
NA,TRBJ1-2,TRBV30,CAHGVSGDGYGYTF
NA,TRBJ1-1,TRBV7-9,CASSLKAEEAFF
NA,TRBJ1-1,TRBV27,CASSFHNRVMTFF
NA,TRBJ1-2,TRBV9,CASSLGGDRVPLTF
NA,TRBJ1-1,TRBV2,CARQGTEAFF
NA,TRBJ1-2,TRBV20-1,CSAGAGPGYTF
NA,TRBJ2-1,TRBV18,CASSPRRGNEQFF
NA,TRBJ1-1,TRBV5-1,CASSFRGSLSTEAFF
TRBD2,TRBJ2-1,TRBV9,CASSVVGTSGGLSYNEQFF
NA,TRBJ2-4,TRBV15,CATSRDRGAGSVSGAKNIQYF
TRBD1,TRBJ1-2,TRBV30,CAWSVQGGLGYGYTF
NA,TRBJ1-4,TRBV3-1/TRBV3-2,CASSQVGPEKLFF
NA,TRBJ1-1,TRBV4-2,CASSHLGSENTEAFF
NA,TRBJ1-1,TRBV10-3,CATGDRKNTEAFF
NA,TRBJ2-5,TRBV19,CASTRKRGTTETQYF
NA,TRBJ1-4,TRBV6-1,CASSDAPGRRNEKLFF
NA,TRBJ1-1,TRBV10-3,CAISAISGSTEAFF
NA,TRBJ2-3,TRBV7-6,CASSPGWSTDTQYF
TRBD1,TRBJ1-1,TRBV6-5,CASTSGTGGTFF
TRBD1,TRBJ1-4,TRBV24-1,CATSDKKAGGRVREKLFF
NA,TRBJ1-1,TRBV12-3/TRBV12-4,CASSPGNTEAFF
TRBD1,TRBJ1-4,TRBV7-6,CASSPQQGPSEKLFF
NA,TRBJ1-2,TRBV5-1,CASSLAAALYGYTF
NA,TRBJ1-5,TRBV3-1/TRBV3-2,CASSAAGPGNQPQHF
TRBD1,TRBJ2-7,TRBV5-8,CASSRDRFYEQYF
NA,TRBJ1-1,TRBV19,CASSHLGGNTEAFF
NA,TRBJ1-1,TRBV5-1,CASSFYGTEAFF
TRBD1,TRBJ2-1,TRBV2,CASKTGVRSYNEQFF
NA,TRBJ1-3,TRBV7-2,CASSLVGGPGNTIYF
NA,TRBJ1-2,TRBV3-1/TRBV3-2,CASSQDALANYGYTF
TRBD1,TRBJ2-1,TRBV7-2,CASSSDRGGYNEQFF
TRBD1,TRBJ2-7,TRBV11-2,CASSLPDRVTYEQYF
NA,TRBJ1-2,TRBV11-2,CASTQAGHGYTF
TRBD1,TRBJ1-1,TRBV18,CASSPLTGGRTEAFF
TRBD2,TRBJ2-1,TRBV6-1,CASSEGVGTSVDEQFF
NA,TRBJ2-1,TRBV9,CASSVTGDYNEQFF
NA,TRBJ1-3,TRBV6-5,CASSYSTTDGNTIYF
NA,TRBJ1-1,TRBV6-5,CASSYNSLDTEAFF
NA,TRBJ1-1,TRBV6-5,CASSSYTEAFF
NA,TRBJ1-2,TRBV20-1,CSGSANYGYTF
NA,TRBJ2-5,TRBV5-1,CASSLLGGEETQYF
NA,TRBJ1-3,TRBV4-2,CASSPNRASGNTIYF
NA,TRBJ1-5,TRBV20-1,CSASRGGLSQPQHF
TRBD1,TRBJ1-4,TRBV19,CASSIDPPRTGEEKLFF
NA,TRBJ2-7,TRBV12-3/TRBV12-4,CASSYHQGYEQYF
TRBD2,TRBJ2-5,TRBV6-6,CASSPSGGGKTQYF
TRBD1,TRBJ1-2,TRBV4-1,CPSSQLPTGDPYGYTF
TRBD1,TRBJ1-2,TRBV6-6,CASSYGQGVSGYTF
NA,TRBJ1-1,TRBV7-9,CASSPPSPPTEAFF
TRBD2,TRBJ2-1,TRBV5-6,CASSLGWTSLYNEQFF
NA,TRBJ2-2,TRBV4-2,CASSQGASGGYTGELFF
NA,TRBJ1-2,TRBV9,CASSRDYGYTF
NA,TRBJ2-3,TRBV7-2,CASSLGVRGLDHTQYF
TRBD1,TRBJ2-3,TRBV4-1,CASSQDPGGETDTQYF
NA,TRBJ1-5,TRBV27,CASSKTHSSDQPQHF